The present T cell receptor (beta chain) was sequenced within a study of blood T cell repertoires in COVID-19. Only in-frame clones appear in the TCRdb table, and some are missing; sequencing was by immunoSEQ multiplex PCR. In the table there are about 200,000 clones, around 86% of which are singletons. V was clipped by 5 bases and J by 5 bases; unmatched bases: 11. The germline V gene encodes CDR1 MNHEY and CDR2 SMNVEV (reference sequence). The CDR3 spans 15 residues. This TCR was recovered from a man older than 75 with acute or convalescent COVID-19. The V gene is TRBV27, the J gene TRBJ2-7, with 8 bases matching TRBD1. Sequences were obtained from peripheral blood. This CDR3 reads CASSKSPGQGHEQYV. CDR3 in DNA: TGTGCCAGCAGTAAAAGCCCCGGACAGGGTCACGAGCAGTACGTC.